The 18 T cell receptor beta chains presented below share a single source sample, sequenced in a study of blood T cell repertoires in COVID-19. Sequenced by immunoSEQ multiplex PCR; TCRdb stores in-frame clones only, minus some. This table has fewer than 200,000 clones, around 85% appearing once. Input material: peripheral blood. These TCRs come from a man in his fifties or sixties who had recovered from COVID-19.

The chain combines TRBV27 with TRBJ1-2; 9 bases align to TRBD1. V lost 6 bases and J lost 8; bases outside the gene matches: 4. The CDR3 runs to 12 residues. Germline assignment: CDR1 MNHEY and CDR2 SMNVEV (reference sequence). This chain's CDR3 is CASSTGGDGYTF. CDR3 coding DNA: TGTGCCAGCAGCACAGGGGGCGACGGCTACACCTTC.

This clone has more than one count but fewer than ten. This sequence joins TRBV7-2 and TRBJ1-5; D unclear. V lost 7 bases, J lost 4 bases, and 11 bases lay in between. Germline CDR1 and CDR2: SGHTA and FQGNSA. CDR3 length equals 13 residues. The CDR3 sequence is CASTLVGNQPQHF. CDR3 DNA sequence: TGTGCCAGCACCCTAGTAGGTAATCAGCCCCAGCATTTT.

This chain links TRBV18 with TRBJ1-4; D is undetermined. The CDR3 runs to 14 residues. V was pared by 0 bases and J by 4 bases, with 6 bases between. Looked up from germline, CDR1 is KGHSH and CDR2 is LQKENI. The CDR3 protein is CASSPPSDNEKLFF. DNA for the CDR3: TGTGCCAGCTCACCACCATCAGATAATGAAAAACTGTTTTTT.

CDR3 in DNA: TGTGCCATCGGATCCAAATCTCAGGGGGTCGGCACTGAAGCTTTCTTT. Translated, it gives CAIGSKSQGVGTEAFF. The chain couples TRBV10-3 to TRBJ1-1; TRBD1 agrees at 7 bases. The ends lost 8 bases at V and 4 bases at J; junction bases unmatched: 16. In germline, CDR1 is ENHRY, CDR2 SYGVKD. The CDR3 is 16 amino acids.

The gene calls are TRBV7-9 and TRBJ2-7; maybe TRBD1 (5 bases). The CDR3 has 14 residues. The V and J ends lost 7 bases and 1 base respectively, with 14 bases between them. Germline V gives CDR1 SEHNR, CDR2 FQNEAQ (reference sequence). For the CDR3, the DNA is TGTGCCAGCACTTCCCGGGCAGGGTCCTACGAGCAGTACTTC. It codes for CASTSRAGSYEQYF. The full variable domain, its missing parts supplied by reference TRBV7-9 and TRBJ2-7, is DTGVSQNPRHKITKRGQNVTFRCDPISEHNRLYWYRQTLGQGPEFLTYFQNEAQLEKSRLLSDRFSAERPKGSFSTLEIQRTEQGDSAMYLCASTSRAGSYEQYFGPGTRLTVT.

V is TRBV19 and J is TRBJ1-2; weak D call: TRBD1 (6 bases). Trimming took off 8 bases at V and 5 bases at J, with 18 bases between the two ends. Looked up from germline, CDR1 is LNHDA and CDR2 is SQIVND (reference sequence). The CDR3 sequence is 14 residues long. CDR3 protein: CASSGGRGWYGYTF. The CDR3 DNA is TGTGCCAGTTCCGGGGGGCGCGGTTGGTATGGCTACACCTTC.

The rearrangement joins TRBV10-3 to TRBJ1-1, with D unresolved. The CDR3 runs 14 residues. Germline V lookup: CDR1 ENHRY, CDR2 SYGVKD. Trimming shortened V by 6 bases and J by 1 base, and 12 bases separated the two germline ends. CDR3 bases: TGTGCCATCAGCTCGGAGAGAGCGAACACTGAAGCTTTCTTT. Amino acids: CAISSERANTEAFF.

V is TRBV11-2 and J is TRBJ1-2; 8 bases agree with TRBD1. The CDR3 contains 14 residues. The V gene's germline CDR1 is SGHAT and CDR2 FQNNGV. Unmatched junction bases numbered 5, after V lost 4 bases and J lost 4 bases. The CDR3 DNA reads TGTGCCAGCAGCTCCGGACAGGGACCCTATGGCTACACCTTC. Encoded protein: CASSSGQGPYGYTF. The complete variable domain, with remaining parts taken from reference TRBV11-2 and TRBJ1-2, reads EAGVAQSPRYKIIEKRQSVAFWCNPISGHATLYWYQQILGQGPKLLIQFQNNGVVDDSQLPKDRFSAERLKGVDSTLKIQPAKLEDSAVYLCASSSGQGPYGYTFGSGTRLTVV.

CDR3 protein: CASSLAGNNEKLFF. CDR3 DNA: TGCGCCAGCAGCTTGGCGGGGAATAATGAAAAACTGTTTTTT. The chain couples TRBV5-1 to TRBJ1-4; D is uncertain. The V gene's germline CDR1 is SGHRS and CDR2 YFSETQ. Trimming cost V 0 bases and J 4 bases, with 7 bases left between them. The CDR3 sequence is 14 residues long.

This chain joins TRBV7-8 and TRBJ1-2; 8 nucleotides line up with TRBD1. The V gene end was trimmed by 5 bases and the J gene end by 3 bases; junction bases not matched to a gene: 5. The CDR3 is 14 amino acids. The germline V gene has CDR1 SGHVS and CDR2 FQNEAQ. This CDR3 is CASSRQGADYGYTF. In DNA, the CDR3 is TGTGCCAGCAGCCGCCAGGGGGCTGACTATGGCTACACCTTC. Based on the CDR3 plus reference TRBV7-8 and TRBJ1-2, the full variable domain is GAGVSQSPRYKVAKRGQDVALRCDPISGHVSLFWYQQALGQGPEFLTYFQNEAQLDKSGLPSDRFFAERPEGSVSTLKIQRTQQEDSAVYLCASSRQGADYGYTFGSGTRLTVV.

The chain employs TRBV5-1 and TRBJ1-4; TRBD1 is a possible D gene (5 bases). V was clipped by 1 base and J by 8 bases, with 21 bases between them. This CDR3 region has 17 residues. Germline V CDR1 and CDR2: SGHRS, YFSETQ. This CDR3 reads CASSLYPVGGELEKLFF. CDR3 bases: TGCGCCAGCAGCTTGTACCCCGTGGGGGGGGAGTTGGAAAAACTGTTTTTT.

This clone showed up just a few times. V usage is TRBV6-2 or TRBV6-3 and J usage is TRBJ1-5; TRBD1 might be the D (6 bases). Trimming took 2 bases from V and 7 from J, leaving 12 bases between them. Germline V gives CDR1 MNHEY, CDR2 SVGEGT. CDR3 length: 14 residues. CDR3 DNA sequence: TGTGCCAGCAGTTACGGCAGGGGTTGGCAGCCCCAGCATTTT. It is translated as CASSYGRGWQPQHF.

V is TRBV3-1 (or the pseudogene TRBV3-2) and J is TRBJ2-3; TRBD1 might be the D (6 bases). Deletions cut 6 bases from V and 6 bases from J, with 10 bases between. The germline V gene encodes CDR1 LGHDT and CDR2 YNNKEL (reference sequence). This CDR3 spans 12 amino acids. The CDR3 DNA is TGTGCCAGCAGTCGGCAGGGGGATACGCAGTATTTT. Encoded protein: CASSRQGDTQYF.

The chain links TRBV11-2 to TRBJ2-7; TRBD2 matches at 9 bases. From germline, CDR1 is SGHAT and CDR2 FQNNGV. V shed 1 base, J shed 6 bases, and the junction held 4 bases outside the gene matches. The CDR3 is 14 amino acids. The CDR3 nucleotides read TGTGCCAGCAGCTTAGGTCCTAGCGGGATCGAGCAGTACTTC. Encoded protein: CASSLGPSGIEQYF.

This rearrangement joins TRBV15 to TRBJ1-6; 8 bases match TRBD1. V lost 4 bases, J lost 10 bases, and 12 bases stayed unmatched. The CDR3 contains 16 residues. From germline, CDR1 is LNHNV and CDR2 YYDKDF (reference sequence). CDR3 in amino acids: CATSMGQALEGSPLHF. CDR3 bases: TGTGCCACCAGCATGGGACAGGCCCTTGAGGGGTCACCCCTCCACTTT.

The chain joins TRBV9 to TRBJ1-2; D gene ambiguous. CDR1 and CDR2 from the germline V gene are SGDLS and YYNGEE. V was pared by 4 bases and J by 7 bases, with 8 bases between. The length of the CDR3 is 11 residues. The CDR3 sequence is CASSLGGGYTF. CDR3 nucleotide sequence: TGTGCCAGCAGCCTAGGAGGTGGCTACACCTTC.

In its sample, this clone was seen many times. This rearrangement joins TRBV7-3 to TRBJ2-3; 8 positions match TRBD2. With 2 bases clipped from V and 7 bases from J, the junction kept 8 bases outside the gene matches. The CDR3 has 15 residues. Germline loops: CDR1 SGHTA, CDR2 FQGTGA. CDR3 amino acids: CASSLGGGSRNTQYF. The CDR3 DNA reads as TGTGCCAGCAGCTTAGGCGGGGGGTCAAGGAATACGCAGTATTTT.

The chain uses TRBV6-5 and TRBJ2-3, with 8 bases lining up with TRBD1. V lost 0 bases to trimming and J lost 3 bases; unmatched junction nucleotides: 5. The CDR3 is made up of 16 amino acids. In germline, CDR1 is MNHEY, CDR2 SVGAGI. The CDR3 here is CASSYSAGGGTDTQYF. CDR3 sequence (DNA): TGTGCCAGCAGTTACTCTGCAGGGGGCGGGACAGATACGCAGTATTTT.